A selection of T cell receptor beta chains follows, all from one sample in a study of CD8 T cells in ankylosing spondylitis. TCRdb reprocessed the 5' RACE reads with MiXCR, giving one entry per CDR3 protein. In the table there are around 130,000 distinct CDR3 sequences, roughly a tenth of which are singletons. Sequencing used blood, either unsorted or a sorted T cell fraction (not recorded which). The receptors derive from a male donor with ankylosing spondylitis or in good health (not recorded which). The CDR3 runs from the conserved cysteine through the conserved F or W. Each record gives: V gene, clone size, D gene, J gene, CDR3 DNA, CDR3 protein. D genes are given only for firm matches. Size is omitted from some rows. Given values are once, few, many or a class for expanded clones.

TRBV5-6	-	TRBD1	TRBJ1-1	TGTGCCAGCAGCTTCGGGACAGGGGATCGTGGCACTGAAGCTTTCTTT	CASSFGTGDRGTEAFF
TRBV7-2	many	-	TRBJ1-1	TGTGCCAGCAGCTTAATCTATGGGAACACTGAAGCTTTCTTT	CASSLIYGNTEAFF
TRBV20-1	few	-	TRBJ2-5	TGCAGTGCTAGAGGCCCGCCGGACCAAGAGACCCAGTACTTC	CSARGPPDQETQYF
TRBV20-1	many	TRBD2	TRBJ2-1	TGCAGTGCTAGAGACCGAAGAGCCGGGACTAGCGGGAGTGGTGAGCAGTTCTTC	CSARDRRAGTSGSGEQFF
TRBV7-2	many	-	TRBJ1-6	TGTGCCAGCAGCCCGTCCAATTCACCCCTCCACTTT	CASSPSNSPLHF
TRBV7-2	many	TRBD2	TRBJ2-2	TGTGCCAGCCGACTAGCGGGAGGCGCCGGGGAGCTGTTTTTT	CASRLAGGAGELFF
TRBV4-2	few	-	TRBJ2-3	TGTGCCAGCAGCCAAGGATTCTCCAACACAGATACGCAGTATTTT	CASSQGFSNTDTQYF
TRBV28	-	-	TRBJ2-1	TGTGCCAGCAGTTTAGACGAAGGTCATGAGCAGTTCTTC	CASSLDEGHEQFF
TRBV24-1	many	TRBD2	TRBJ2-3	TGTGCCAGCGGGGGAGCAGATACGCAGTATTTT	CASGGADTQYF
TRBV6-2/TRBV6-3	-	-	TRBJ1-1	TGTGCCAGCAGCTATCCCACAGCGGAAGCTTTCTTT	CASSYPTAEAFF
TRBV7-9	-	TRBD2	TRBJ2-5	TGTGCCAGCAGCTTAGTCCCACTAGCGGAAGAGACCCAGTACTTC	CASSLVPLAEETQYF
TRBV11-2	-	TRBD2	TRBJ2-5	TGTGCCAGCAGCACGGGAATCCCGGGACTATTGACCCAAGAGACCCAGTACTTC	CASSTGIPGLLTQETQYF
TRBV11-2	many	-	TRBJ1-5	TGTGCCAGCAGCTTAGATCCCGGGCGGGAAGGGCAGCCCCAGCATTTT	CASSLDPGREGQPQHF
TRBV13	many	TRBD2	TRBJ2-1	TGTGCCAGCAGCTTAGCTAGCGGGAGGCCTCGGAGCTCCTACAATGAGCAGTTCTTC	CASSLASGRPRSSYNEQFF
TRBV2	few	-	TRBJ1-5	TGTGCCAGCAGTGAAGCTTTAGGGCAGGGGAGCAATCAGCCCCAGCATTTT	CASSEALGQGSNQPQHF
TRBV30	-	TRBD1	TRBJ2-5	TGTGCCTGGAGAAGGGGGCTTACCCAAGAGACCCAGTACTTC	CAWRRGLTQETQYF